The 27 T cell receptor beta chains reported below all come from one sample, sequenced in a study of blood T cell repertoires in COVID-19. Generated by immunoSEQ multiplex PCR, the TCRdb table keeps only in-frame clones and is missing some. There are about 340,000 clones in the sample; under 95% occur only once, and 3% to 4% lies in the top ten. Sequencing was done on a sample of peripheral blood. The receptors come from a woman aged 18-29 years who had recovered from COVID-19.

This chain links TRBV28 with TRBJ1-2; 8 bases match TRBD1. CDR1 is MDHEN, CDR2 SYDVKM, per germline. CDR3 length: 14 amino acids. The V gene end was trimmed by 4 bases and the J gene end by 5 bases; junction bases not matched to a gene: 6. Written as DNA, the CDR3 is TGTGCCAGCAGTTCCACAGGGGGGGTTTATGGCTACACCTTC. Translation gives CASSSTGGVYGYTF.

The count of this clone is one. The same CDR3 is also encoded by other DNA sequences in this sample. The DNA for the CDR3 is TGTGCCAGTAGTATAGGAGGGGGCAACACTGAAGCTTTCTTT. It encodes CASSIGGGNTEAFF. The chain links TRBV19 to TRBJ1-1; 7 bases are a match to TRBD1. The trim removed 1 base at V and 2 bases at J, leaving 1 base unmatched. Germline V gene lookup returns CDR1 LNHDA and CDR2 SQIVND (reference sequence). The CDR3 is made up of 14 amino acids.

The chain has TRBV29-1 and TRBJ2-1; 7 positions match TRBD2. V was pared by 6 bases and J by 5 bases, with 10 bases of the junction left unmatched. The CDR3 has 14 amino acids. In germline, CDR1 is SQVTM, CDR2 ANQGSEA. CDR3 region: CSVAGLSANNEQFF. As DNA, the CDR3 is TGCAGCGTCGCGGGACTATCCGCCAACAATGAGCAGTTCTTC.

The chain uses TRBV7-9 and TRBJ2-7; 14 bases line up with TRBD2. CDR1 SEHNR and CDR2 FQNEAQ come from the germline V gene (reference sequence). V shed 4 bases and J 7 bases; nucleotides not matched to a gene: 15. CDR3 size: 18 residues. This chain's CDR3 is CASSSPGLAGENRAEQYV. The CDR3 DNA is TGTGCCAGCAGCTCACCGGGACTAGCGGGAGAAAACCGCGCGGAGCAGTACGTC.

The chain uses TRBV30 and TRBJ1-6; TRBD1 matches 8 bases. The CDR3 is 12 residues long. V dropped 7 bases and J dropped 7; count of bases not matched to a gene: 3. Germline CDR1 is GTSNPN and CDR2 is SVGIG (reference sequence). CDR3 bases: TGTGCCTTGGACAGGGTCAATTCACCCCTCCACTTT. As protein: CALDRVNSPLHF.

V usage is TRBV29-1 and J usage is TRBJ2-5; tentatively, D is TRBD2 (7 bases). The CDR3 contains 15 residues. The germline V gene encodes CDR1 SQVTM and CDR2 ANQGSEA. Trimming stripped 6 bases from V and 5 bases from J, with 22 bases between. The CDR3: CSVGGVQGKRETQYF. As DNA, the CDR3 is TGCAGCGTGGGGGGGGTGCAGGGGAAAAGGGAGACCCAGTACTTC. Full variable domain (missing parts from reference TRBV29-1 and TRBJ2-5): SAVISQKPSRDICQRGTSLTIQCQVDSQVTMMFWYRQQPGQSLTLIATANQGSEATYESGFVIDKFPISRPNLTFSTLTVSNMSPEDSSIYLCSVGGVQGKRETQYFGPGTRLLVL.

This sequence joins TRBV27 and TRBJ1-2, with D perhaps matching TRBD1 (5 bases). V was shortened by 5 bases and J by 5 bases, with 24 bases between the two germline ends. In germline, CDR1 is MNHEY, CDR2 SMNVEV (reference sequence). This CDR3 spans 17 amino acids. The CDR3 loop reads CASSPAPSSGGGYGYTF. The CDR3 DNA sequence: TGTGCCAGCAGTCCCGCCCCTAGCAGCGGGGGGGGATATGGCTACACCTTC.

This chain joins TRBV5-4 and TRBJ2-3, with TRBD2 as a possible D gene (7 bases). Germline CDR1 is SGHNT and CDR2 is YYREEE (reference sequence). The CDR3 sequence is 15 residues long. The germline V and J ends were trimmed by 3 bases and 5 bases, with 16 bases remaining between them. CDR3 protein: CASSSGGHARDTQYF. DNA of the CDR3: TGTGCCAGCAGCTCGGGGGGACATGCACGAGATACGCAGTATTTT.

The V call is TRBV27, the J call TRBJ2-7; 8 bases align to TRBD2. Looked up from germline, CDR1 is MNHEY and CDR2 is SMNVEV (reference sequence). The CDR3 is 15 residues long. Trimming at V came to 5 bases and at J to 7 bases, leaving 13 bases not matched to a gene. For the CDR3, the DNA is TGTGCCAGCAGTCCTCGCGGGAGGCCAAGGCGGGAGCAGTACGTC. As protein: CASSPRGRPRREQYV.

The chain recombines TRBV11-2 with TRBJ2-1; TRBD2 matches 10 bases. With 5 bases clipped from V and 9 bases from J, the junction kept 13 bases outside the gene matches. Germline CDR1 SGHAT, CDR2 FQNNGV. The CDR3 runs 16 residues. The CDR3 DNA reads as TGTGCCAGCAGCGCAAGGACTAGCGGTCACAGAGGTGAGCAGTTCTTC. The encoded protein is CASSARTSGHRGEQFF.

This chain connects TRBV2 to TRBJ2-7; D is perhaps TRBD1 (5 bases). The V gene's germline CDR1 is SNHLY and CDR2 FYNNEI. This CDR3 region has 12 residues. V lost 5 bases, J lost 3 bases, and 8 bases lay in between. The CDR3 sequence is CASSRTRYEQYV. CDR3 nucleotide sequence: TGTGCCAGCAGTCGGACACGCTACGAGCAGTACGTC.

The V and J genes are TRBV12-3 or TRBV12-4 and TRBJ2-5, with 10 bases lining up with TRBD1. This CDR3 has 13 amino acids. The J segment lost 5 bases and the V segment lost 7 bases, leaving 4 bases of the junction unmatched. The CDR3 loop reads CASTRDRGETQYF. In nucleotides, the CDR3 is TGTGCCAGCACCCGGGACAGGGGTGAGACCCAGTACTTC.

This chain joins TRBV11-2 and TRBJ2-7; a weak D match, TRBD2 (6 bases). CDR3 size: 13 residues. The germline V gene has CDR1 SGHAT and CDR2 FQNNGV. Trimming took 5 bases from V and 0 from J, leaving 8 bases between them. Written as DNA, the CDR3 is TGTGCCAGCAGCGGGGGGACCTCCTACGAGCAGTACGTC. Its protein product is CASSGGTSYEQYV.

The V gene is TRBV6-4, the J gene TRBJ1-5, with a possible D match to TRBD1 (6 bases). This CDR3 has 13 amino acids. V shed 4 bases and J shed 5 bases, with 9 bases lying between them. Germline lookup yields CDR1 MRHNA and CDR2 SNTAGT. CDR3 coding DNA: TGTGCCAGCAGTGCAGGGGTCTATCAGCCCCAGCATTTT. Translation: CASSAGVYQPQHF.

This sequence joins TRBV19 and TRBJ2-1; the match to TRBD2 covers 8 bases. This CDR3 comprises 16 residues. The V and J ends lost 2 bases and 3 bases, in that order; junction bases with no gene match: 6. Germline V gene sequence: CDR1 LNHDA, CDR2 SQIVND (reference sequence). As DNA, the CDR3 is TGTGCCAGTAGTATATCGGGGCTAGCGGGCTACAATGAGCAGTTCTTC. Translated: CASSISGLAGYNEQFF.

This clone occurred once. This chain uses TRBV5-5 with TRBJ2-7; D is perhaps TRBD2 (6 bases). The CDR3 is 15 amino acids. CDR1 and CDR2 (germline): SGHKS, YYEKEE (reference sequence). V dropped 4 bases and J dropped 12 bases, with 26 bases sitting between them. The CDR3 here is CASSENPSNGRELYV. The DNA for the CDR3 is TGTGCCAGCAGCGAGAACCCCTCAAATGGCCGGGAGTTGTACGTC.

This chain connects TRBV15 to TRBJ2-5, with unresolved D. Germline CDR1 LNHNV, CDR2 YYDKDF (reference sequence). The CDR3 is made up of 16 amino acids. V was shortened by 3 bases and J by 3 bases, with 17 bases between the two germline ends. In nucleotides, the CDR3 is TGTGCCACCAGCAGCCCAATCGAACGACAAGAAGAGACCCAGTACTTC. Its translation is CATSSPIERQEETQYF.

This chain joins TRBV2 and TRBJ2-1; TRBD2 is a possible D gene (5 bases). V shed 6 bases and J shed 12 bases, with 18 bases lying between them. Germline CDR1 and CDR2: SNHLY and FYNNEI. CDR3 length: 13 residues. The CDR3 here is CASSTGLPVGQFF. The DNA of the CDR3 is TGTGCCAGCAGCACCGGACTGCCAGTGGGGCAGTTCTTC.

This chain links TRBV5-1 with TRBJ2-3; 10 positions agree with TRBD2. The CDR3 covers 16 residues. The V and J ends lost 5 bases and 6 bases, in that order; junction bases with no gene match: 12. The germline CDR1 and CDR2 sequences are SGHRS and YFSETQ. The CDR3 nucleotides read TGCGCCAGCAGAAATAAAGCGGGAGGGCCGAGGGATACGCAGTATTTT. The encoded protein is CASRNKAGGPRDTQYF.

The chain uses TRBV5-1 and TRBJ2-5, with TRBD1 matching over 8 bases. CDR1 and CDR2 (germline): SGHRS, YFSETQ. The CDR3 is made up of 15 amino acids. Trimming took 4 bases from V and 5 from J; bases not matched to a gene: 10. CDR3: CASSRGQGSWETQYF. The CDR3 DNA reads TGCGCCAGCAGCAGAGGACAGGGATCTTGGGAGACCCAGTACTTC. Filled out from reference TRBV5-1 and TRBJ2-5, the complete variable domain reads KAGVTQTPRYLIKTRGQQVTLSCSPISGHRSVSWYQQTPGQGLQFLFEYFSETQRNKGNFPGRFSGRQFSNSRSEMNVSTLELGDSALYLCASSRGQGSWETQYFGPGTRLLVL.

This chain connects TRBV10-3 to TRBJ1-1, with D possibly being TRBD1 (6 bases). The CDR3 consists of 15 residues. The germline CDR1 and CDR2 sequences are ENHRY and SYGVKD. With 10 bases removed from V and 3 bases from J, the gap between germline ends came to 21 bases. The CDR3 region has the DNA TGTGCCACTAGTATTAGGGGGGAGGGGGACACTGAAGCTTTCTTT. Translation gives CATSIRGEGDTEAFF.

V gene TRBV2 combines with J gene TRBJ2-1, with no clear D. There are 12 residues in the CDR3. The V and J ends lost 6 bases and 7 bases respectively, with 10 bases between them. The V gene's germline CDR1 is SNHLY and CDR2 FYNNEI. CDR3 residues: CASSRTLNEQFF. Here the CDR3 DNA reads TGTGCCAGCAGCCGAACCCTAAATGAGCAGTTCTTC.

J is TRBJ1-2 and V is TRBV19, with no clear D. Trimming took off 3 bases at V and 4 bases at J, with 12 bases between the two ends. CDR3 length: 14 amino acids. Germline V CDR1 and CDR2: LNHDA, SQIVND (reference sequence). CDR3: CASSIPAGLYGYTF. CDR3 nucleotides: TGTGCCAGTAGTATTCCGGCAGGCCTCTATGGCTACACCTTC. Supplemented by reference TRBV19 and TRBJ1-2, the full variable domain reads DGGITQSPKYLFRKEGQNVTLSCEQNLNHDAMYWYRQDPGQGLRLIYYSQIVNDFQKGDIAEGYSVSREKKESFPLTVTSAQKNPTAFYLCASSIPAGLYGYTFGSGTRLTVV.

In DNA, the CDR3 is TGTGCCAGCAGGAGGACTGGACAAGAGACCCAGTACTTC. Its translation: CASRRTGQETQYF. The V and J genes are TRBV6-4 and TRBJ2-5; tentative D call: TRBD2 (5 bases). CDR1 is MRHNA, CDR2 SNTAGT, per germline. The V end lost 6 bases, the J end lost 2 bases, and 10 bases lay between the germline ends. This CDR3 is built from 13 residues.

The J gene is TRBJ1-2, the V gene TRBV29-1; 7 bases agree with TRBD1. The CDR3 has 14 residues. Germline V gene data show CDR1 as SQVTM and CDR2 as ANQGSEA. Germline trimming cut 1 base from V and 8 bases from J; bases unmatched to any gene: 10. The CDR3 nucleotides are TGCAGCGTTGAAGCCACACCAGGGGGAGGAGGCTACACCTTC. This encodes CSVEATPGGGGYTF.

The chain is built from TRBV4-3 and TRBJ2-3, with 9 bases identical to TRBD2. V dropped 4 bases and J dropped 1; count of bases not matched to a gene: 9. The V gene's germline CDR1 is LGHNA and CDR2 YSLEER. The CDR3 covers 17 residues. The CDR3: CASSLAPTSGGTDTQYF. The CDR3 DNA follows: TGCGCCAGCAGCCTCGCCCCGACTAGCGGTGGCACAGATACGCAGTATTTT.

The CDR3 coding sequence is TGTGCCAGCTCATCAGCCCGATGGCGGGCAACCTACAATGAGCAGTTCTTC. Translation gives CASSSARWRATYNEQFF. The rearrangement joins TRBV18 to TRBJ2-1, with D tentatively TRBD2 (5 bases). V lost 5 bases, J lost 2 bases, and 19 bases lay in between. The CDR3 sequence is 17 residues long. Germline CDR1 reads KGHSH; CDR2 reads LQKENI.